The 25 T cell receptor beta chains reported below all come from one sample, sequenced in a study of T cells in Graves' hyperthyroidism and ophthalmopathy. RNA transcripts were the template for amplifying TCR beta CDR3 regions. An initial round of RT-PCR targeting the TCR CDR3 relied on the HTBI primer set. Each CDR3 protein is one row after TCRdb ran MiXCR on the multiplex PCR reads. The data show 530,000 or so distinct CDR3 sequences, with 15% to 20% seen just once and about 16% held by the top ten. The specimen sequenced was blood. The receptors come from a woman between 18 and 30 years old with Graves' ophthalmopathy.

This clonotype showed up many times. The gene calls are TRBV12-3 or TRBV12-4 and TRBJ2-7; 8 nucleotides align to TRBD2. Trimming at V came to 5 bases and at J to 3 bases, leaving 6 bases not matched to a gene. The CDR3 totals 14 residues. This CDR3 is CASSRGLDFYEQYF. The CDR3 DNA reads as TGTGCCAGCAGTAGGGGACTAGATTTCTACGAGCAGTACTTC.

This clonotype was seen a handful of times. V gene TRBV2 combines with J gene TRBJ1-2; D ambiguous. Per germline, CDR1 SNHLY and CDR2 FYNNEI. Trimming removed 8 bases from V and 8 bases from J, with 21 bases in between. The CDR3 spans 14 residues. The CDR3 nucleotides are TGTGCCAGCGGTCCAGATCCCCCTACGGGGGGCTACACCTTC. Its protein product is CASGPDPPTGGYTF.

This clonotype was counted only a few times. The rearrangement joins TRBV7-9 to TRBJ2-1, with TRBD2 identical over 8 bases. J lost 4 bases, V lost 4 bases, and 9 bases had no gene match. From germline, CDR1 is SEHNR and CDR2 FQNEAQ (reference sequence). CDR3 length: 16 amino acids. This CDR3 reads CASSSRGGFSYNEQFF. The CDR3 DNA reads as TGTGCCAGCAGCTCCCGGGGGGGCTTTTCTTACAATGAGCAGTTCTTC. Based on the CDR3 plus reference TRBV7-9 and TRBJ2-1, the full variable domain is DTGVSQNPRHKITKRGQNVTFRCDPISEHNRLYWYRQTLGQGPEFLTYFQNEAQLEKSRLLSDRFSAERPKGSFSTLEIQRTEQGDSAMYLCASSSRGGFSYNEQFFGPGTRLTVL.

This clonotype was counted between two and nine times. This rearrangement joins TRBV4-1 to TRBJ1-4; TRBD1 might be the D (5 bases). Germline loops: CDR1 MGHRA, CDR2 YSYEKL. The V end was cut by 1 base, the J end by 8 bases, with 11 bases between. There are 14 residues in the CDR3. The DNA for the CDR3 is TGCGCCAGCAGCCAAGTCGGGGACGACGAAAAACTGTTTTTT. This sequence encodes CASSQVGDDEKLFF.

This clonotype was observed a few times. V and J are TRBV28 and TRBJ2-3; D is perhaps TRBD2 (6 bases). The V end was cut by 8 bases, the J end by 0 bases, with 15 bases between. Germline CDR1 reads MDHEN; CDR2 reads SYDVKM. The CDR3 is made up of 15 amino acids. As DNA, the CDR3 is TGTGCCAGCTCCTCCGGGGACTTAAGCACAGATACGCAGTATTTT. As protein: CASSSGDLSTDTQYF.

This clonotype appeared many times. The chain recombines TRBV13 with TRBJ2-7, with 11 bases fitting TRBD1. The germline V gene encodes CDR1 PRHDT and CDR2 FYEKMQ (reference sequence). V lost 5 bases and J lost 7; bases outside the gene matches: 7. This CDR3 contains 14 residues. CDR3 residues: CASSQRDRGYEQYF. CDR3 DNA sequence: TGTGCCAGCAGCCAACGGGACAGGGGGTATGAGCAGTACTTC. The full variable domain, its missing parts supplied by reference TRBV13 and TRBJ2-7, is AAGVIQSPRHLIKEKRETATLKCYPIPRHDTVYWYQQGPGQDPQFLISFYEKMQSDKGSIPDRFSAQQFSDYHSELNMSSLELGDSALYFCASSQRDRGYEQYFGPGTRLTVT.

This clonotype was seen only a few times. The genes are TRBV20-1 and TRBJ2-2, with a possible D match to TRBD1 (6 bases). The CDR3 consists of 16 residues. Per germline, CDR1 DFQATT and CDR2 SNEGSKA (reference sequence). The V end was cut by 0 bases, the J end by 5 bases, with 16 bases between. The CDR3, as DNA: TGCAGTGCTAGAGATAGGAGAGGGGGTTGGACCGGGGAGCTGTTTTTT. This translates into CSARDRRGGWTGELFF.

The chain combines TRBV20-1 with TRBJ2-3; D gene unclear. With 8 bases removed from V and 2 bases from J, the gap between germline ends came to 17 bases. This CDR3 is built from 14 residues. The germline V gene encodes CDR1 DFQATT and CDR2 SNEGSKA (reference sequence). This CDR3 reads CSPLTNPHTDTQYF. The CDR3 DNA sequence: TGCAGTCCCCTGACCAACCCACACACAGATACGCAGTATTTT.

This chain links TRBV30 with TRBJ1-5; D might be TRBD1 (6 bases). The CDR3 loop spans 14 amino acids. The V end lost 0 bases, the J end lost 3 bases, and 9 bases lay between the germline ends. The germline gives CDR1 GTSNPN, CDR2 SVGIG (reference sequence). CDR3 sequence: CAWSVQGYNQPQHF. CDR3 nucleotide sequence: TGTGCCTGGAGTGTACAGGGATACAATCAGCCCCAGCATTTT.

This clonotype was found a few times. The chain combines TRBV20-1 with TRBJ1-5, with TRBD1 matching over 8 bases. The V gene end was trimmed by 3 bases and the J gene end by 7 bases; junction bases not matched to a gene: 5. Looked up from germline, CDR1 is DFQATT and CDR2 is SNEGSKA (reference sequence). The CDR3 covers 13 residues. CDR3: CSASAGGGQPQHF. In DNA form, the CDR3 reads TGCAGTGCTAGCGCAGGGGGCGGACAGCCCCAGCATTTT.

This clonotype was seen ten or more times. The gene calls are TRBV27 and TRBJ2-7; D may match TRBD1 or TRBD2 (5 bases each). V shed 6 bases and J shed 5 bases, with 17 bases lying between them. The CDR3 runs 14 residues. Germline V gene lookup returns CDR1 MNHEY and CDR2 SMNVEV (reference sequence). This chain's CDR3 is CASSEGPPGHEQYF. For the CDR3, the DNA is TGTGCCAGCAGCGAGGGCCCCCCGGGGCACGAGCAGTACTTC.

The chain combines TRBV20-1 with TRBJ2-3; TRBD2 matches at 10 bases. After removal of 1 base from V and 3 bases from J, the junction contained 7 bases not matched to a gene. Germline CDR1 is DFQATT and CDR2 is SNEGSKA (reference sequence). The CDR3 extends over 16 amino acids. This CDR3 reads CSARGLAGVGTDTQYF. Here the CDR3 DNA reads TGCAGTGCTAGAGGGCTAGCGGGAGTTGGTACAGATACGCAGTATTTT.

V usage is TRBV11-2 and J usage is TRBJ1-1; D may be TRBD1 (6 bases). The V end lost 7 bases, the J end lost 2 bases, and 14 bases lay between the germline ends. This CDR3 region has 14 residues. Per germline, CDR1 SGHAT and CDR2 FQNNGV. The CDR3 bases are TGTGCCAGCACCGTGGGACATTTTAACACTGAAGCTTTCTTT. Its translation: CASTVGHFNTEAFF.

This clonotype was observed at least ten times. This chain uses TRBV12-3 or TRBV12-4 with TRBJ1-1; no firm D call. The CDR3 is 15 amino acids. Trimming cost V 4 bases and J 1 base, with 13 bases left between them. The CDR3 coding sequence is TGTGCCAGCAGTTCCCACACGGGCCGGAACACTGAAGCTTTCTTT. Residues: CASSSHTGRNTEAFF.

In this sample, this clonotype turned up a few times. The rearrangement uses TRBV5-1 and TRBJ1-4, with no clear D. The CDR3 consists of 19 residues. The germline gives CDR1 SGHRS, CDR2 YFSETQ. V was trimmed by 1 base and J by 0 bases, leaving 19 bases between them. The CDR3 here is CASSLTGLRTRATNEKLFF. CDR3 coding DNA: TGCGCCAGCAGCTTGACCGGATTGAGGACGAGGGCAACTAATGAAAAACTGTTTTTT.

A note on this clonotype: A read error may explain this, as a much larger clone is one base away. The CDR3 DNA reads as TGCGCCAGCGGCCCCTCGGACAGGGGGCGCGTAGACTATGGCTACACCTTC. This sequence encodes CASGPSDRGRVDYGYTF. The V call is TRBV5-1, the J call TRBJ1-2; 11 positions agree with TRBD1. This CDR3 comprises 17 residues. Germline V gene sequence: CDR1 SGHRS, CDR2 YFSETQ. The V and J ends lost 7 bases and 3 bases, in that order; junction bases with no gene match: 14.

This clonotype appeared many times. The chain links TRBV20-1 to TRBJ1-2; D might be TRBD1 (5 bases). The germline V gene has CDR1 DFQATT and CDR2 SNEGSKA (reference sequence). V lost 7 bases to trimming and J lost 7 bases, with 19 bases between them. The CDR3 has 13 amino acids. The CDR3 DNA reads TGCAGTGGGGGAGGACATCGGGGGGTTGGCTACACCTTC. Amino acid sequence: CSGGGHRGVGYTF.

This clonotype was observed a handful of times. This chain connects TRBV19 to TRBJ1-1, with no clear D. The V end was cut by 1 base, the J end by 7 bases, with 13 bases between. Germline V gene lookup returns CDR1 LNHDA and CDR2 SQIVND (reference sequence). The CDR3 runs to 14 residues. The CDR3 sequence is CASSIGPDGYEAFF. In nucleotides, the CDR3 is TGTGCCAGTAGTATAGGGCCGGACGGCTATGAAGCTTTCTTT. Full variable domain (missing parts from reference TRBV19 and TRBJ1-1): DGGITQSPKYLFRKEGQNVTLSCEQNLNHDAMYWYRQDPGQGLRLIYYSQIVNDFQKGDIAEGYSVSREKKESFPLTVTSAQKNPTAFYLCASSIGPDGYEAFFGQGTRLTVV.

This clonotype was detected ten times or more. This sequence joins TRBV6-5 and TRBJ2-7; 10 nucleotides align to TRBD2. Germline lookup yields CDR1 MNHEY and CDR2 SVGAGI. This CDR3 is 15 amino acids long. Germline trimming cut 6 bases from V and 1 base from J; bases unmatched to any gene: 6. DNA for the CDR3: TGTGCCAGCAGGACCGGGACTAGCGATTCCTACGAGCAGTACTTC. Translating it yields CASRTGTSDSYEQYF.

Remarks on this clonotype: A read error may explain this, as a much larger clone is one base away. The rearrangement joins TRBV7-9 to TRBJ2-1; D not certain. The CDR3 runs to 13 residues. Germline lookup yields CDR1 SEHNR and CDR2 FQNEAQ (reference sequence). The chain's CDR3 is CASSFRQYNAQFF. DNA for the CDR3: TGTGCCAGCAGCTTCAGGCAGTACAATGCGCAGTTCTTC.

V usage is TRBV20-1 and J usage is TRBJ2-2, with a tentative D call TRBD2 (5 bases). The germline V gene encodes CDR1 DFQATT and CDR2 SNEGSKA (reference sequence). This CDR3 contains 15 residues. V was pared by 4 bases and J by 0 bases, with 12 bases between. CDR3 residues: CSAIGLFSNTGELFF. For the CDR3, the DNA is TGCAGTGCTATAGGACTGTTCTCGAACACCGGGGAGCTGTTTTTT.

In regard to this clonotype: This may stem from a read error, because a much larger clone lies one nucleotide away. The conserved phenylalanine or tryptophan normally closing the CDR3 is absent here, so this likely arose from a read error. This sequence joins TRBV15 and TRBJ1-1, with D possibly matching TRBD1 (5 bases). Germline assignment: CDR1 LNHNV and CDR2 YYDKDF (reference sequence). CDR3 size: 13 residues. Trimming took off 6 bases at V and 1 base at J, with 9 bases between the two ends. Written as DNA, the CDR3 is TGTGCCACCAGGGCCACAGGGAACACTGAAGCTTTCCTT. This codes for CATRATGNTEAFL.

In this sample, this clonotype turned up many times. This rearrangement joins TRBV5-1 to TRBJ2-7, with 8 bases fitting TRBD1. The CDR3 has 15 amino acids. V shed 4 bases and J 1 base; nucleotides not matched to a gene: 7. Germline V gives CDR1 SGHRS, CDR2 YFSETQ. CDR3 nucleotide sequence: TGCGCCAGCAGCCCCGGCGGACAGGGATCCTACGAGCAGTACTTC. Amino acids: CASSPGGQGSYEQYF.

At least ten counts were recorded for this clonotype. The CDR3 DNA sequence: TGTGCCAGCAGCCCAAGCGGGGGAAATTACAATGAGCAGTTCTTC. Its protein is CASSPSGGNYNEQFF. This chain links TRBV6-1 with TRBJ2-1, with 8 bases identical to TRBD2. The junction had 8 bases not matched to a gene; V was cut back by 6 bases and J by 4 bases. The CDR3 contains 15 residues. Germline V gives CDR1 MNHNS, CDR2 SASEGT.

The table lists this clonotype with many counts. The CDR3: CASSFRTSPSYNEQFF. The CDR3 DNA sequence: TGTGCCAGCAGCTTCCGGACTAGCCCAAGCTACAATGAGCAGTTCTTC. This chain uses TRBV13 with TRBJ2-1; 8 bases are shared with TRBD2. The CDR3 sequence is 16 residues long. Losses at the gene ends were 3 bases for V and 3 bases for J; bases not matched to a gene: 7. Germline V gene data show CDR1 as PRHDT and CDR2 as FYEKMQ (reference sequence).